Listed below are T cell receptor beta chains from one sample, sequenced in a study of cytomegalovirus exposure and HLA in healthy donors. Using immunoSEQ multiplex PCR, the repertoire was profiled, and TCRdb retains in-frame clones only, with some absent. The sample includes over 120,000 clones, around 80% seen only once; the top ten take over 2%. The specimen sequenced was PBMCs. These receptors all stem from a man aged 45 to 65 in good health and CMV-seronegative. Each CDR3 is given with its conserved first and last residue. The D gene is left open where the match is weak.

j_call: TRBJ2-2; d_call: TRBD2; v_call: TRBV27; cdr3_nt: TGTGCCAGCAGTTTAGGACTAGCGTGGACCGGGGAGCTGTTTTTT; cdr3_aa: CASSLGLAWTGELFF
j_call: TRBJ1-2; d_call: NA; v_call: TRBV5-5; cdr3_nt: TGTGCCAGCAGCTTGTCGGGAGGGAATAACTATGGCTACACCTTC; cdr3_aa: CASSLSGGNNYGYTF
j_call: TRBJ1-5; d_call: TRBD1; v_call: TRBV7-2; cdr3_nt: TGTGCCAGCAGCTTAGAAGGGGGCCGTGTCTCGCCCCAGCATTTT; cdr3_aa: CASSLEGGRVSPQHF
j_call: TRBJ2-6; d_call: TRBD2; v_call: TRBV4-1; cdr3_nt: TGCGCCACTAGCGGGAGGGCCTCTGGGGCCAACGTCCTGACTTTC; cdr3_aa: CATSGRASGANVLTF
j_call: TRBJ1-3; d_call: NA; v_call: TRBV2; cdr3_nt: TGTGCCAGCAGCGCAGGGGCAGCTGGAAACACCATATATTTT; cdr3_aa: CASSAGAAGNTIYF
j_call: TRBJ2-7; d_call: NA; v_call: TRBV11-2; cdr3_nt: TGTGCCAGCAGCTTCGAGTCTAGCGTTGCCTACGAGCAGTACTTC; cdr3_aa: CASSFESSVAYEQYF
j_call: TRBJ2-7; d_call: TRBD1; v_call: TRBV5-1; cdr3_nt: TGCGCCAGCAGCTTGGGGGGACAGGGTTCCTACGAGCAGTACTTC; cdr3_aa: CASSLGGQGSYEQYF
j_call: TRBJ1-1; d_call: NA; v_call: TRBV6-4; cdr3_nt: TGTGCCAGCAGTGAAACAGGAATGAACACTGAAGCTTTCTTT; cdr3_aa: CASSETGMNTEAFF
j_call: TRBJ2-5; d_call: TRBD2; v_call: TRBV2; cdr3_nt: TGTGCCAGCATAATTAGCGGGGGGGTCACGGAGACCCAGTACTTC; cdr3_aa: CASIISGGVTETQYF
j_call: TRBJ2-7; d_call: TRBD1; v_call: TRBV30; cdr3_nt: TGTGCCTGTCGGGACAGGGACACCTACGAGCAGTACTTC; cdr3_aa: CACRDRDTYEQYF
j_call: TRBJ2-1; d_call: NA; v_call: TRBV27; cdr3_nt: TGTGCCAGCAGTTATTTTCCGGGGGACAATGAGCAGTTCTTC; cdr3_aa: CASSYFPGDNEQFF
j_call: TRBJ1-5; d_call: TRBD1; v_call: TRBV2; cdr3_nt: TGTGCCAGCATCACAGACAGGGACGATCAGCCCCAGCATTTT; cdr3_aa: CASITDRDDQPQHF
j_call: TRBJ2-1; d_call: TRBD2; v_call: TRBV6-6; cdr3_nt: TGTGCCAGCAGAATCGGGGGGGCCGCATACAATGAGCAGTTCTTC; cdr3_aa: CASRIGGAAYNEQFF
j_call: TRBJ2-5; d_call: TRBD1; v_call: TRBV7-2; cdr3_nt: TGTGCCAGCAGCGCCATCGAGTGGACAGGGACTTCGCAAGAGACCCAGTACTTC; cdr3_aa: CASSAIEWTGTSQETQYF